This is a list of T cell receptor beta chains from one sample in a study of response to subunit inactivated influenza vaccine. TCRdb passed the RT-PCR reads through MiXCR, listing each CDR3 protein once. The profile shows around 480,000 distinct CDR3 sequences, roughly 9.7% of them singletons. Here the sequenced sample was PBMCs from blood, taken about 6 weeks after vaccination. These receptors originate from a man aged 45-65 years who received an inactivated influenza vaccine. CDR3s leave out the opening cysteine and the closing phenylalanine or tryptophan. The D gene is left open where the match is weak. The size of a clone is reported for some rows only, either as once, few or many, or as a class for expanded clones.

v_gene	j_gene	d_gene	abundance	CDR3aa
TRBV20-1	TRBJ2-5	TRBD2	many	SARDLTSWETQY
TRBV7-8	TRBJ2-1	NA	NA	ASSHNREYNEQF
TRBV7-9	TRBJ2-3	TRBD2	NA	ASTIASGGYTDTQY
TRBV20-1	TRBJ1-5	NA	many	SARGTGNQPQH
TRBV7-8	TRBJ1-5	NA	NA	ASSLVPRPRTAVNQPQH
TRBV11-2	TRBJ2-7	NA	NA	ASSFAHRDRDHDEQY
TRBV6-2/TRBV6-3	TRBJ2-2	NA	few	ASTLTGELF
TRBV20-1	TRBJ2-7	NA	many	SARDRDQGEQY
TRBV12-3/TRBV12-4	TRBJ2-7	NA	NA	ASSLAGGPRPYEQY
TRBV28	TRBJ1-2	TRBD1	NA	ASRRQGIGGYT
TRBV19	TRBJ2-3	TRBD1	NA	ASSPGQGRADTQY
TRBV2	TRBJ1-2	TRBD1	NA	ASRGQGWGYT
TRBV7-9	TRBJ2-3	NA	many	ASSSQRNTDTQY
TRBV18	TRBJ2-4	NA	NA	ASSPRGAEDIQY
TRBV20-1	TRBJ1-4	NA	few	SASGSQGEKLF
TRBV20-1	TRBJ2-3	NA	many	SARGFREYGVDTQY
TRBV5-1	TRBJ1-4	NA	few	ASSPGREGERLF